This T cell receptor (beta chain) was captured by sequencing in a study of T cell responses to AZD1222 COVID-19 vaccine. Study summary: Samples with a second dose at about 4 or about 12 weeks were pooled together. Study findings and constraints: Among AZD1222 vaccinees, only 6 or 7 were seropositive at baseline. Sampling captured repertoires only after the peak T cell response.

Assay used: immunoSEQ multiplex PCR; TCRdb lists only in-frame clones, some missing. Counted here are 52,000 or so clones, 70% to 85% occurring once; the ten biggest clones make up more than 20%. Details on this clone: As yet, its antigen is unknown.

This clonotype originated in an adult in good health. Here the sequenced sample was peripheral blood, taken on day 0 of AZD1222 vaccination.

Written as DNA, the CDR3 is TGTGCCAGTACGGGACAGGGAAGCAATCAGCCCCAGCATTTT. Translating gives CASTGQGSNQPQHF. V is TRBV7-8 and J is TRBJ1-5; 9 bases agree with TRBD1. V shed 9 bases, J shed 1 base, and the junction held 4 bases outside the gene matches. There are 14 residues in the CDR3. Germline CDR1 and CDR2: SGHVS and FQNEAQ.